This TCR beta chain was retrieved from a study of breast tumors, draining lymph nodes, adjacent tissues. Study-wide findings and caveats: Tumor TCR diversity was below lymph nodes but above nontumor tissue.

Axillary draining lymph nodes of breast cancer patients supplied the node samples. Germline V gene data show CDR1 as MNHEY and CDR2 as SMNVEV (reference sequence). The CDR3 length is 15 residues. The V segment lost 6 bases and the J segment 4 bases; nucleotides outside the gene matches: 11. In regard to this clonotype: What it binds is unknown.

TCRdb re-derived calls from the multiplex PCR reads in MiXCR, one entry per CDR3 protein. The repertoire holds approximately 250,000 distinct CDR3 sequences, around 35% seen once, with approximately 4% in the top ten. This receptor was identified in a female donor with breast cancer. Some clones in this sample may be carry-over from other donors' samples. The chain recombines TRBV27 with TRBJ2-5; 7 bases map to TRBD1. The sample comprised axillary lymph node tissue. This chain's CDR3 is CASRRRQGGSETQYF. CDR3 in DNA: TGTGCCAGCAGGAGGCGACAGGGTGGGTCAGAGACCCAGTACTTC.